The entry below describes one T cell receptor beta chain. Its antigen is not identified. The sample belongs to a study of cytomegalovirus exposure and HLA in healthy donors. For the study at large: Of over 300 genotyped donors, more than 75% clustered with self-reported Caucasian donors. Study observations and caveats: For most TCR sequences rarity was the rule, although some public TCRs occurred in many donors. A later look showed TCR association rates differing by HLA locus, highest for DRB1 and lowest for HLA-C. The study assumed roughly uniform donor sequencing depth for presence/absence analyses.

In the PCR, 60 Vbeta and 13 Jbeta primers were used. Method: immunoSEQ multiplex PCR; TCRdb's copy keeps in-frame clones and lacks some. The sample yields 150,000 to 200,000 clones, roughly four fifths seen once. The sequence derives from a man aged 45 to 65 in good health and CMV-seropositive. The sequenced sample consisted of PBMCs.

The CDR3 DNA reads as TGTGCCAGCAGCTTGGGACAGGGGTGGATGAACACTGAAGCTTTCTTT. Its translation is CASSLGQGWMNTEAFF. This sequence joins TRBV5-4 and TRBJ1-1; 8 bases align to TRBD1. CDR3 size: 16 residues. V lost 0 bases and J lost 0; bases outside the gene matches: 4. Looked up from germline, CDR1 is SGHNT and CDR2 is YYREEE (reference sequence).